One and the same sample provided the 13 T cell receptor beta chains below, sequenced in a study of regulatory T cells in long-lasting Graves disease. Time point described: newly diagnosed GD, antithyroid drugs for less than 3 months. PBMC-extracted RNA yielded the TCR library. The authors built TCR beta libraries using iRepertoire HTBI primers and Arm-PCR of CDR3 regions. TCRdb called the multiplex PCR reads again in MiXCR, with one record for every CDR3 protein. The table includes around 470,000 distinct CDR3 sequences, approximately 14% detected once. The same sample was also studied in work on T cells in Graves' hyperthyroidism and ophthalmopathy.

The specimen comprised peripheral blood mononuclear cells (PBMCs), sampled at new diagnosis, from a patient treated with antithyroid drugs. The receptor set was obtained from a woman aged 50 to 60 with Graves disease.

This clonotype appeared many times. This chain connects TRBV3-1 to TRBJ2-3; no clear D. This CDR3 region has 16 residues. V shed 6 bases and J shed 7 bases, with 23 bases lying between them. Germline CDR1 is LGHDT and CDR2 is YNNKEL (reference sequence). CDR3 DNA sequence: TGTGCCAGCAGTCCGGGCCAAGTCGCCCCAGATAATACGCAGTATTTT. As protein: CASSPGQVAPDNTQYF.

In this sample, this clonotype turned up once. Being one base from a much bigger clone, this may be a read error. This chain uses TRBV10-2 with TRBJ2-1; 8 bases fit TRBD2. From germline, CDR1 is WSHSY and CDR2 SAAADI. V dropped 5 bases and J dropped 12; count of bases not matched to a gene: 6. This CDR3 is 12 amino acids long. The DNA for the CDR3 is TGCGCCAGCAGTCTATCGGGGGGGGGGCAGTTCTTC. Translated: CASSLSGGGQFF.

About this clonotype itself: A much larger clonotype is one base distant, so this may be a read error. In nucleotides, the CDR3 is TGTGCCAGCAGCTTGAGCAGGGGTACCTACGAGCAGTACTTC. Translation gives CASSLSRGTYEQYF. The V gene is TRBV5-8, the J gene TRBJ2-7, with TRBD1 as a possible D gene (6 bases). V was cut by 1 base and J by 2 bases, with 10 bases left in between. The CDR3 extends over 14 amino acids. CDR1 is SGHTS, CDR2 YDEGEE, per germline.

The chain employs TRBV5-6 and TRBJ2-6, with 13 positions matching TRBD2. The ends lost 4 bases at V and 0 bases at J; junction bases unmatched: 4. Germline assignment: CDR1 SGHDT and CDR2 YYEEEE. The CDR3 has 18 residues. The CDR3 sequence is CASSGGLAGDSGANVLTF. CDR3 coding DNA: TGTGCCAGCAGCGGCGGACTAGCGGGAGACTCTGGGGCCAACGTCCTGACTTTC.

This clonotype occurred a few times. The chain links TRBV5-6 to TRBJ1-1; D remains ambiguous. Germline V gene sequence: CDR1 SGHDT, CDR2 YYEEEE. This CDR3 comprises 15 residues. Trimming removed 2 bases at V and 1 base at J, with 12 bases between. The CDR3 is CASSFLPGENTEAFF. The CDR3 DNA reads as TGTGCCAGCAGCTTTTTGCCGGGAGAGAACACTGAAGCTTTCTTT.

This clonotype was seen only a few times. One end of the junction fails to match germline, which may point to a read error. The chain combines TRBV30 with TRBJ2-2; 11 bases line up with TRBD2. Germline CDR1 and CDR2: GTSNPN and SVGIG (reference sequence). The CDR3 is 15 amino acids. CDR3 DNA: TGTGCCTGGGGTGTAGCGGGAGGGCCTGGCGGGGAGCTGTTTTTT. Translation gives CAWGVAGGPGGELFF.

This clonotype has a count of ten or more. This chain links TRBV25-1 with TRBJ2-1; D remains ambiguous. V lost 4 bases and J lost 4, with 11 bases in between. The CDR3 consists of 14 residues. Germline V lookup: CDR1 MGHDK, CDR2 SYGVNS. The CDR3 DNA follows: TGTGCCAGCAGTGGTGTATTTGAGTACAATGAGCAGTTCTTC. The encoded protein is CASSGVFEYNEQFF. The full variable domain, rest sourced from reference TRBV25-1 and TRBJ2-1, is EADIYQTPRYLVIGTGKKITLECSQTMGHDKMYWYQQDPGMELHLIHYSYGVNSTEKGDLSSESTVSRIRTEHFPLTLESARPSHTSQYLCASSGVFEYNEQFFGPGTRLTVL.

The CDR3 coding sequence is TGTGCCAGTAGTGACAGGGGAACCACAGATACGCAGTATTTT. Amino acids: CASSDRGTTDTQYF. The chain joins TRBV19 to TRBJ2-3; TRBD1 aligns across 8 bases. J gave up 2 bases and V 5 bases, and 3 bases lay outside the gene matches. CDR3 length equals 14 residues. CDR1 is LNHDA and CDR2 is SQIVND in the germline V gene (reference sequence).

Many counts were recorded for this clonotype. This chain links TRBV28 with TRBJ1-1; a weak D match, TRBD1 (6 bases). CDR3 size: 13 residues. The germline V gene has CDR1 MDHEN and CDR2 SYDVKM. The V end was cut by 10 bases, the J end by 3 bases, with 15 bases between. CDR3 sequence: CATCNRVDTEAFF. The CDR3, as DNA: TGTGCCACATGCAACAGGGTCGACACTGAAGCTTTCTTT.

This clonotype was seen more than once but under ten times. The chain carries TRBV7-8 and TRBJ2-2; the match to TRBD1 covers 12 bases. Germline CDR1 reads SGHVS; CDR2 reads FQNEAQ. Trimming took 6 bases from V and 3 from J; bases not matched to a gene: 11. This CDR3 is 18 amino acids long. In nucleotides, the CDR3 is TGTGCCAGCAGGTCCCCCGGGACAGGGGGCGCATACACCGGGGAGCTGTTTTTT. It specifies CASRSPGTGGAYTGELFF.

This clonotype occurred a few times. This likely came from a read error, as a far larger clone is one base away. The chain links TRBV20-1 to TRBJ2-5, with a possible D match to TRBD2 (5 bases). CDR1 and CDR2 (germline): DFQATT, SNEGSKA (reference sequence). V lost 3 bases to trimming and J lost 11 bases, with 13 bases between them. This CDR3 has 11 residues. For the CDR3, the DNA is TGCAGTGCTAGCGACTACAATGAGCAGTACTTC. Its translation is CSASDYNEQYF.

V and J are TRBV19 and TRBJ2-4, with TRBD2 matching over 7 bases. With V trimmed by 4 bases and J by 0 bases, 12 bases remained unmatched. Looked up from germline, CDR1 is LNHDA and CDR2 is SQIVND (reference sequence). CDR3 length equals 18 residues. The CDR3 sequence: CASSTGSGDPLAKNIQYF. The CDR3 DNA sequence: TGTGCCAGTAGTACAGGGAGCGGGGACCCCTTAGCCAAAAACATTCAGTACTTC.

This clonotype was seen repeatedly, ten times or more. The chain joins TRBV5-1 to TRBJ2-1; D may correspond to TRBD1 or TRBD2 (5 bases each). Trimming pared 0 bases from V and 4 bases from J, leaving 11 bases between. This CDR3 region has 15 residues. Germline-derived CDR1 and CDR2 are SGHRS and YFSETQ. CDR3 in amino acids: CASSLAGTDYNEQFF. CDR3 bases: TGCGCCAGCAGCTTGGCAGGGACGGATTACAATGAGCAGTTCTTC.